Shown below are 20 T cell receptor beta chains from a single sample sequenced in a study of T cell responses to AZD1222 COVID-19 vaccine. Sequencing used immunoSEQ multiplex PCR; TCRdb keeps in-frame clones, though not all of them. The sample lists approximately 72,000 clones; 80% to 90% were seen once. The material was peripheral blood, obtained 28 days after the second AZD1222 dose. Receptor source: an adult who received the AZD1222 COVID-19 vaccine.

This clone was detected only once. V gene TRBV19 combines with J gene TRBJ2-5; the match to TRBD2 covers 7 bases. This CDR3 is built from 14 residues. Trimming cost V 5 bases and J 2 bases; bases outside gene matches: 5. Germline CDR1 and CDR2: LNHDA and SQIVND (reference sequence). The CDR3 reads CASSWGLLQETQYF. The CDR3 DNA reads as TGTGCCAGTAGTTGGGGACTATTACAAGAGACCCAGTACTTC.

This chain uses TRBV7-9 with TRBJ2-7; D unclear. CDR3 length: 12 amino acids. CDR1 SEHNR and CDR2 FQNEAQ come from the germline V gene (reference sequence). V shed 2 bases and J shed 4 bases, with 6 bases lying between them. In DNA form, the CDR3 reads TGTGCCAGCAGCTTAACCTTTTACGAGCAGTACTTC. Protein product: CASSLTFYEQYF.

The chain is built from TRBV3-1 (or the pseudogene TRBV3-2) and TRBJ2-3; D possibly corresponds to TRBD2 (5 bases). This CDR3 contains 15 residues. V gave up 1 base and J gave up 2 bases, with 10 bases separating them. The V gene's germline CDR1 is LGHDT and CDR2 YNNKEL (reference sequence). CDR3 in amino acids: CASSQVREPTDTQYF. The CDR3 bases are TGTGCCAGCAGCCAAGTTCGGGAACCCACAGATACGCAGTATTTT.

V gene TRBV3-1 (or the pseudogene TRBV3-2) combines with J gene TRBJ2-3; 10 bases align to TRBD2. The CDR3 totals 15 residues. J lost 10 bases, V lost 0 bases, and 7 bases had no gene match. Germline V gives CDR1 LGHDT, CDR2 YNNKEL (reference sequence). The CDR3 spells CASSQDASGSGSQYF. CDR3 coding DNA: TGTGCCAGCAGCCAAGACGCTAGCGGGAGCGGGTCGCAGTATTTT.

V gene TRBV4-1 combines with J gene TRBJ2-3; D is unresolved. The V gene's germline CDR1 is MGHRA and CDR2 YSYEKL. Between the trimmed V and J ends, which lost 7 bases and 0 bases, there was a span of 11 bases. This CDR3 comprises 14 residues. The CDR3 sequence is CASTRDRSTDTQYF. The CDR3 region has the DNA TGCGCCAGCACCCGCGACCGCAGCACAGATACGCAGTATTTT.

The chain combines TRBV18 with TRBJ1-3, with unresolved D. Germline loops: CDR1 KGHSH, CDR2 LQKENI. Trimming took 2 bases from V and 10 from J, leaving 15 bases between them. The CDR3 runs to 14 residues. The CDR3 spells CASSPVTPSKTIYF. In DNA, the CDR3 is TGTGCCAGCTCACCAGTTACCCCGTCGAAAACCATATATTTT.

V usage is TRBV11-2 and J usage is TRBJ2-7; possibly TRBD2 for D (5 bases). CDR3 length: 13 residues. Germline CDR1 SGHAT, CDR2 FQNNGV. Deletions cut 6 bases from V and 3 bases from J, with 12 bases between. DNA for the CDR3: TGTGCCAGCAGTGGCGGACTCTTCTACGAGCAGTACTTC. Translation gives CASSGGLFYEQYF.

V gene TRBV11-3 combines with J gene TRBJ2-2; D gene unclear. The V gene's germline CDR1 is SGHNT and CDR2 YENEEA. The CDR3 runs to 13 residues. Trimming shortened V by 0 bases and J by 6 bases, and 5 bases separated the two germline ends. The CDR3 region is CASSLDVAGELFF. CDR3 coding DNA: TGTGCCAGCAGCTTAGATGTGGCCGGGGAGCTGTTTTTT.

This chain links TRBV10-3 with TRBJ2-1; 9 nucleotides agree with TRBD2. The CDR3 length is 15 residues. Germline CDR1 reads ENHRY; CDR2 reads SYGVKD. The junction had 7 bases not matched to a gene; V was cut back by 0 bases and J by 10 bases. The chain's CDR3 is CAISESRPSGTEQFF. In DNA form, the CDR3 reads TGTGCCATCAGTGAGTCCCGGCCTAGCGGGACGGAGCAGTTCTTC.

The chain uses TRBV7-9 and TRBJ2-5, with a weak D call TRBD2 (6 bases). CDR3 size: 11 residues. The V gene's germline CDR1 is SEHNR and CDR2 FQNEAQ (reference sequence). Between the trimmed V and J ends, which lost 8 bases and 4 bases, there was a span of 8 bases. CDR3 coding DNA: TGTGCCAGCGGCGGGGTAGAGACCCAGTACTTC. Protein sequence: CASGGVETQYF.

The rearrangement joins TRBV5-4 to TRBJ2-1; TRBD2 matches at 9 bases. With V trimmed by 4 bases and J by 0 bases, 5 bases remained unmatched. CDR1 is SGHNT and CDR2 is YYREEE in the germline V gene (reference sequence). The length of the CDR3 is 16 residues. The CDR3 DNA follows: TGTGCCAGCAGCACCAATAGCGGGAGCTCCTACAATGAGCAGTTCTTC. Translating it yields CASSTNSGSSYNEQFF.

The chain recombines TRBV6-5 with TRBJ1-6, with 8 nucleotides matching TRBD1. Trimming at V came to 10 bases and at J to 7 bases, leaving 9 bases not matched to a gene. This CDR3 has 14 amino acids. Looked up from germline, CDR1 is MNHEY and CDR2 is SVGAGI. The CDR3 coding sequence is TGTGCCATTCCCCGGACAGGGACCAATTCACCCCTCCACTTT. It is translated as CAIPRTGTNSPLHF.

The chain combines TRBV10-3 with TRBJ2-5; tentatively, D is TRBD2 (5 bases). From germline, CDR1 is ENHRY and CDR2 SYGVKD. Trimming left V 2 bases short and J 1 base short, with 5 bases between. The CDR3 has 13 residues. As DNA, the CDR3 is TGTGCCATCAGTGAGGGACTCCAAGAGACCCAGTACTTC. This translates into CAISEGLQETQYF.

A few counts support this clone. This sequence joins TRBV28 and TRBJ2-1; a possible D gene is TRBD2 (5 bases). The CDR3 covers 16 residues. Trimming stripped 3 bases from V and 0 bases from J, with 12 bases between. Germline V lookup: CDR1 MDHEN, CDR2 SYDVKM. As DNA, the CDR3 is TGTGCCAGCAGTTTGGGGTGGGCGGGCTCCTACAATGAGCAGTTCTTC. Encoded protein: CASSLGWAGSYNEQFF. The whole variable domain, filled in from reference TRBV28 and TRBJ2-1, reads DVKVTQSSRYLVKRTGEKVFLECVQDMDHENMFWYRQDPGLGLRLIYFSYDVKMKEKGDIPEGYSVSREKKERFSLILESASTNQTSMYLCASSLGWAGSYNEQFFGPGTRLTVL.

The chain employs TRBV11-3 and TRBJ2-1; 13 nucleotides line up with TRBD2. This CDR3 region has 14 residues. J lost 9 bases, V lost 8 bases, and 7 bases had no gene match. Germline CDR1 reads SGHNT; CDR2 reads YENEEA. In DNA form, the CDR3 reads TGTGCCAGCGCGGAGACTAGCGGGAGGATTGAGCAGTTCTTC. As protein: CASAETSGRIEQFF.

The V and J genes are TRBV29-1 and TRBJ1-2; 9 nucleotides agree with TRBD1. The CDR3 runs to 13 residues. V shed 2 bases and J 9 bases; nucleotides not matched to a gene: 7. Germline V gives CDR1 SQVTM, CDR2 ANQGSEA. This CDR3 is CSVETGGVKSYTF. The CDR3 DNA reads as TGCAGCGTTGAAACAGGGGGCGTTAAAAGCTACACCTTC. The full variable domain, rest sourced from reference TRBV29-1 and TRBJ1-2, is SAVISQKPSRDICQRGTSLTIQCQVDSQVTMMFWYRQQPGQSLTLIATANQGSEATYESGFVIDKFPISRPNLTFSTLTVSNMSPEDSSIYLCSVETGGVKSYTFGSGTRLTVV.

The chain carries TRBV6-5 and TRBJ1-1; 11 bases align to TRBD1. CDR1 is MNHEY, CDR2 SVGAGI, per germline. This CDR3 comprises 16 residues. The V and J ends lost 4 bases and 3 bases, in that order; junction bases with no gene match: 7. The CDR3 sequence is CASSSSRDRGDTEAFF. In DNA form, the CDR3 reads TGTGCCAGCAGTTCCTCGAGGGACAGGGGGGACACTGAAGCTTTCTTT.

This rearrangement joins TRBV24-1 to TRBJ1-4; the D gene is possibly TRBD1 (6 bases). Germline values: CDR1 KGHDR, CDR2 SFDVKD. The V end was cut by 6 bases, the J end by 5 bases, with 6 bases between. The CDR3 has 12 residues. The CDR3 DNA reads TGTGCCACCAGTCAGGGGAATGAAAAACTGTTTTTT. This translates into CATSQGNEKLFF.

The chain recombines TRBV15 with TRBJ2-5, with D uncertain. There are 13 residues in the CDR3. Germline lookup yields CDR1 LNHNV and CDR2 YYDKDF (reference sequence). Trimming took off 0 bases at V and 0 bases at J, with 2 bases between the two ends. CDR3 in amino acids: CATSRDYQETQYF. For the CDR3, the DNA is TGTGCCACCAGCAGAGACTACCAAGAGACCCAGTACTTC.

V gene TRBV6-6 combines with J gene TRBJ1-2; D is undetermined. Germline V gene data show CDR1 as MNHNY and CDR2 as SVGAGI (reference sequence). This CDR3 contains 12 residues. V lost 2 bases, J lost 8 bases, and 9 bases lay in between. In DNA form, the CDR3 reads TGTGCCAGCAGTTACGAGGAAGAGGGCTACACCTTC. Translated, it gives CASSYEEEGYTF.